The rows below give T cell receptor beta chains drawn from one sample of a study of OX40 agonist ivuxolimab in advanced cancers. Assay: immunoSEQ multiplex PCR; the TCRdb copy retains only in-frame clones and omits some. The data show 30,000 to 40,000 clones, roughly nine tenths seen once. Sequenced material: CD4+ or CD8+ T cells sorted from blood, taken in a trial of the OX40 agonist ivuxolimab. These receptors were taken from an adult with an advanced solid tumor such as melanoma, head and neck, liver or kidney cancer. CDR3s include the opening cysteine and the closing phenylalanine or tryptophan. The D gene is left open where the match is weak. Clone size is stated in some rows and not others, as once, few, many or a class when expanded.

>TRBJ1-4|.|.|TRBV7-9
CASSSLTTNEKLFF
TGTGCCAGCAGCTCCCTAACAACTAATGAAAAACTGTTTTTT
>TRBJ1-1|.|TRBD1|TRBV7-9
CASSPRGTGGTEAFF
TGTGCCAGCAGCCCGAGGGGGACAGGGGGCACTGAAGCTTTCTTT
>TRBJ2-4|.|.|TRBV21-1
CASSSDREGIQYF
TGTGCCAGCAGCTCCGACCGAGAGGGCATTCAGTACTTC
>TRBJ2-5|.|.|TRBV7-9
CASSLEAAGSKTQYF
TGTGCCAGCAGCTTAGAAGCGGCGGGTTCGAAGACCCAGTACTTC
>TRBJ1-5|.|.|TRBV28
CASSLRQPQHF
TGTGCCAGCAGTTTACGTCAGCCCCAGCATTTT
>TRBJ2-7|.|.|TRBV18
CASSPDTNSYEQYF
TGTGCCAGCTCACCGGACACAAATTCCTACGAGCAGTACTTC
>TRBJ2-2|.|.|TRBV30
CAWNQNTGELFF
TGTGCCTGGAATCAGAACACCGGGGAGCTGTTTTTT
>TRBJ1-1|.|.|TRBV5-1
CASSSGPAGANTEAFF
TGCGCCAGCAGCTCGGGTCCGGCAGGGGCGAACACTGAAGCTTTCTTT
>TRBJ1-2|.|.|TRBV28
CASSRIDRPNYGYTF
TGTGCCAGCAGCAGGATTGACAGGCCCAACTATGGCTACACCTTC
>TRBJ2-1|.|TRBD1|TRBV5-5
CASSRDRGGYNEQFF
TGTGCCAGCAGCCGGGACAGGGGCGGGTACAATGAGCAGTTCTTC
>TRBJ2-5|.|TRBD2|TRBV27
CASSLSPGLAGGPQETQYF
TGTGCCAGCAGTTTATCTCCGGGACTAGCGGGAGGACCCCAAGAGACCCAGTACTTC
>TRBJ2-7|.|TRBD1|TRBV7-2
CASSPGQGRTYEQYF
TGTGCCAGCAGCCCCGGACAGGGGCGTACCTACGAGCAGTACTTC
>TRBJ2-3|.|.|TRBV6-5
CASRRTGISTDTQYF
TGTGCCAGCAGGAGAACAGGAATTAGCACAGATACGCAGTATTTT
>TRBJ2-7|.|.|TRBV11-3
CASSTGPSYEQYF
TGTGCCAGCAGCACCGGGCCATCCTACGAGCAGTACTTC
>TRBJ2-1|.|.|TRBV12-5
CASGSVGEGEQFF
TGTGCTAGTGGTTCGGTCGGGGAAGGTGAGCAGTTCTTC
>TRBJ2-1|.|.|TRBV5-4
CASSAAGGQNEQFF
TGTGCCAGCAGCGCAGCAGGGGGGCAGAATGAGCAGTTCTTC
>TRBJ1-5|once|TRBD1|TRBV18
CASSVGQGDQPQHF
TGTGCCAGCTCAGTTGGACAGGGGGATCAGCCCCAGCATTTT
>TRBJ1-5|once|TRBD1|TRBV10-3
CAISDFDRVNQPQHF
TGTGCCATCAGTGACTTCGACAGGGTTAATCAGCCCCAGCATTTT
>TRBJ2-1|.|TRBD2|TRBV29-1
CSVEKSGRAREQFF
TGCAGCGTTGAAAAAAGCGGGAGGGCCAGGGAGCAGTTCTTC
>TRBJ2-7|.|TRBD2|TRBV2
CASSERQLAFSYEQYF
TGTGCCAGCAGTGAAAGGCAACTAGCGTTCTCCTACGAGCAGTACTTC
>TRBJ2-7|.|.|TRBV15
CATSSLIGGASYEQYF
TGTGCCACCAGCAGTCTTATAGGTGGCGCCTCCTACGAGCAGTACTTC
>TRBJ1-2|.|TRBD1|TRBV5-4
CASSSRDRDYGYTF
TGTGCCAGCAGCTCCCGGGACAGGGACTATGGCTACACCTTC
>TRBJ2-7|.|TRBD2|TRBV30
CAWSRTSTYEQYF
TGTGCCTGGAGCCGGACTAGCACCTACGAGCAGTACTTC
>TRBJ2-1|.|.|TRBV11-2
CASAPVRGGNNEQFF
TGTGCCAGCGCCCCCGTCCGCGGGGGCAACAATGAGCAGTTCTTC
>TRBJ2-7|.|TRBD1|TRBV11-1
CASTFRGRTYEQYF
TGTGCCAGTACCTTCAGGGGGCGGACCTACGAGCAGTACTTC
>TRBJ2-7|large|TRBD1|TRBV19
CASSPVGGRQGALDEQYF
TGTGCCAGTAGTCCAGTGGGGGGTAGACAGGGGGCCCTGGACGAGCAGTACTTC
>TRBJ2-1|.|.|TRBV5-1
CASSTGQSYNEQFF
TGCGCCAGCAGCACGGGACAATCCTACAATGAGCAGTTCTTC
>TRBJ2-4|.|.|TRBV19
CASGGFGTKNIQYF
TGTGCCAGTGGGGGTTTTGGAACCAAAAACATTCAGTACTTC
>TRBJ2-1|.|TRBD1|TRBV27
CASSFPLGGGQGYNEQFF
TGTGCCAGCAGTTTCCCCCTAGGGGGGGGACAGGGCTACAATGAGCAGTTCTTC
>TRBJ1-6|.|TRBD1|TRBV27
CASSLPTGRSGDSPLHF
TGTGCCAGCAGTCTCCCGACAGGGAGGAGTGGCGATTCACCCCTCCACTTT
>TRBJ2-1|.|TRBD1|TRBV9
CASSDQPGQGHNEQFF
TGTGCCAGCAGCGACCAACCGGGACAGGGGCACAATGAGCAGTTCTTC
>TRBJ2-1|few|.|TRBV18
CASSPGRERYNEQFF
TGTGCCAGCTCACCAGGCCGGGAGAGGTACAATGAGCAGTTCTTC
>TRBJ2-7|.|.|TRBV7-2
CASSPLGYEQYF
TGTGCCAGCAGCCCCCTGGGCTACGAGCAGTACTTC
>TRBJ2-1|.|TRBD2|TRBV7-3
CASSFSGAGGEQFF
TGTGCCAGCAGCTTCTCGGGAGCGGGAGGTGAGCAGTTCTTC
>TRBJ1-5|.|.|TRBV7-9
CASSLSEGSQPQHF
TGTGCCAGCAGCTTATCGGAGGGAAGTCAGCCCCAGCATTTT
>TRBJ1-5|.|.|TRBV7-2
CASSTYGPHQPQHF
TGTGCCAGCAGCACCTATGGTCCCCATCAGCCCCAGCATTTT